This TCR beta chain stems from a study of OX40 agonist ivuxolimab in advanced cancers. Study information: From 23 to 79 years was the age range, with a mean of around 57 years, and 65% to 90% were male.

This clone came up a few times. Produced via immunoSEQ multiplex PCR; TCRdb's table is partial and in-frame only. The sample lists 20,000 to 25,000 clones; over 60% were seen once. The sequences come from CD4+ or CD8+ T cells sorted from blood, collected in a trial of the OX40 agonist ivuxolimab. The receptor was derived from an adult with an advanced solid tumor such as melanoma, head and neck, liver or kidney cancer.

In DNA, the CDR3 is TGTGCCAGCAGCCCTTACAGGGCGGAATCCTACGAGCAGTACTTC. It yields the protein CASSPYRAESYEQYF. The V gene is TRBV9, the J gene TRBJ2-7; D might be TRBD1 (6 bases). The CDR3 contains 15 residues. The germline gives CDR1 SGDLS, CDR2 YYNGEE. Trimming removed 4 bases from V and 1 base from J, with 15 bases in between.